This TCR beta chain is from a study of CD8 T cells in ankylosing spondylitis listed by TCRdb under 2017. The study in broad terms: To find TCR variants linked to disease, the study profiled T cell receptor beta repertoires in ankylosing spondylitis patients and healthy donors. The full study cohort was made up of roughly 25 ankylosing spondylitis patients and roughly 100 healthy donors. Peripheral blood was sampled, and synovial fluid was additionally collected from ankylosing spondylitis patients. The study at large found these results: Some TCR beta motif variants had previously been reported in synovial fluid and blood of reactive arthritis patients, which suggested common disease-initiation mechanisms. In peripheral blood, the disease-linked clones were found at relatively low frequencies and had a CD8+ phenotype. A TCR beta motif of 8 or 9 highly homologous amino acid variants appeared characteristic of blood from ankylosing spondylitis patients. Significant enrichment of the disease-linked clones was reported in matched synovial fluid samples from ankylosing spondylitis patients.

From the cysteine up to the phenylalanine, the CDR3 has a length of 15 residues. The sequence is cut down to CDR3 DNA, 45 bases in frame from base 1. After removal of 6 bases from V and 4 bases from J, the junction retains 11 bases not matched to a gene. CDR1 and CDR2 (ENHRY, SYGVKD) derive from the germline V gene. The sequencer listed for this sample is Illumina HiSeq 2500. TCR beta libraries were prepared by quantitative 5'-RACE with molecular barcodes. The study's processing was this. A new computational method based on a probabilistic model of VDJ rearrangement was used to identify disease-linked TCR variants. The public reads were reprocessed in TCRdb via fastp at Q25 and MiXCR, keeping in-frame beta chains. Every distinct CDR3 protein forms one entry, paired with its most common genes and DNA. Clone size and V and J calls follow TCRdb, not the original study. The sample table records under 250,000 distinct CDR3 sequences; about 6.7% of these occur just once. Jointly, the top ten make up 12% to 15% of the sample.

There are many counts of this clonotype. Its cognate antigen has yet to be identified. Nothing much larger sits one base from this clone, and base qualities are not available. The chain is encoded by TRBV10-3 joined to TRBJ2-7; TRBD2 aligns with 8 central bases. This TCR was recovered from a male donor with ankylosing spondylitis. Sequencing was carried out using blood, either unsorted or a sorted T cell fraction (not recorded which). Here is the DNA: TGTGCCATCAGGATCGGGAGCGGGAGCCGGTACGAGCAGTACTTC. Its translation is CAIRIGSGSRYEQYF.